Listed here is a single TCR beta chain. Its antigen is unidentified. Germline V lookup: CDR1 SGDLS, CDR2 YYNGEE. The V and J ends lost 0 bases and 7 bases respectively, with 13 bases between them. This CDR3 has 14 residues. This entry comes from a study of cytotoxic CD8 clonotypes in ibrutinib-treated CLL. Study information: Outcomes included around 24 partial and 2 complete responses; after median roughly six years, 14 stayed remitted and roughly twelve progressed. Treatment had run for a median around 12 months, range 6 to 36, when response samples were taken. Findings and limits, study-wide: Ibrutinib response saw clonality rise, and progression saw it return toward baseline. Treatment saw public clonotypes, which were uncommon, either contract or stay stable.

The table came from immunoSEQ multiplex PCR; TCRdb's copy has only in-frame clones and leaves some out. The profile shows about 300,000 clones, 76% of them singletons. The TCR comes from a human donor with chronic lymphocytic leukemia. The chain has TRBV9 and TRBJ1-1; tentative D call: TRBD1 (5 bases). The sample in question was PBMCs, obtained at disease progression, from a patient treated with ibrutinib. The CDR3 sequence is CASSVGAGTGEAFF. The CDR3 region has the DNA TGTGCCAGCAGCGTAGGGGCAGGGACGGGTGAAGCTTTCTTT.